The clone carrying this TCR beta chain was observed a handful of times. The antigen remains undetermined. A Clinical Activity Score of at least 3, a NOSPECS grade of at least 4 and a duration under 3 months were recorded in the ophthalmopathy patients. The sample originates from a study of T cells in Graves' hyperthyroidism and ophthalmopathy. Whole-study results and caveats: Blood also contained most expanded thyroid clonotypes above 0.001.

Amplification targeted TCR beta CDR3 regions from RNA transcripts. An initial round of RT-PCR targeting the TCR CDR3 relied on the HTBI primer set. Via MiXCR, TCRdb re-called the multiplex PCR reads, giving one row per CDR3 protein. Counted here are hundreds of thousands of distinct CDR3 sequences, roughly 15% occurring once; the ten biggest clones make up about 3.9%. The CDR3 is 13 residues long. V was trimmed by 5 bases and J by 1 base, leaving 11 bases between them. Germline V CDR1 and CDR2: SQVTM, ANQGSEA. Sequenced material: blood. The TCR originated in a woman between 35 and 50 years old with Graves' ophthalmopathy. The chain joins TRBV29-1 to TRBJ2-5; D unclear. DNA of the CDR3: TGCAGCGTTCGCAGATGGGCCCAAGAGACCCAGTACTTC. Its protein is CSVRRWAQETQYF.